The 21 T cell receptor beta chains given below trace back to one sample, sequenced in a study of shared clonotypes between healthy human individuals. The method was immunoSEQ multiplex PCR; TCRdb's version includes in-frame clones alone and lacks a portion of them. The sample records millions of clones, just over 90% being singletons. Selected positively for CCR7 and CD45RO-negative, naive CD8 cells excluded terminally differentiated effector memory CD45RA+ cells. Sequenced: naive CD8+ T cells from PBMCs. The receptors originated from a man aged 18 to 29 in good health. Some clones in this sample may be carry-over from other donors' samples.

The rearrangement joins TRBV27 to TRBJ1-5; D is undetermined. The CDR3 length is 15 residues. Germline CDR1 reads MNHEY; CDR2 reads SMNVEV (reference sequence). The germline V and J ends were trimmed by 5 bases and 0 bases, with 11 bases remaining between them. The chain's CDR3 is CASSPLPYSNQPQHF. CDR3 nucleotide sequence: TGTGCCAGCAGTCCTCTGCCCTATAGCAATCAGCCCCAGCATTTT.

The rearrangement links TRBV5-1 to TRBJ2-7, with 7 bases matching TRBD1. Germline-derived CDR1 and CDR2 are SGHRS and YFSETQ. CDR3 length: 16 amino acids. Losses at the gene ends were 4 bases for V and 5 bases for J; bases not matched to a gene: 15. The CDR3 DNA reads as TGCGCCAGCAGCCCCGGAGTTGGACAGGTGGGCCACGAGCAGTACTTC. Protein product: CASSPGVGQVGHEQYF.

A remark on this clone: Additional DNA sequences in this sample encode the identical CDR3. The CDR3 sequence is CASRGGRGETQYF. In nucleotides, the CDR3 is TGTGCCAGCAGGGGGGGGAGAGGAGAGACCCAGTACTTC. The chain couples TRBV28 to TRBJ2-5; 7 nucleotides match TRBD2. The germline V gene has CDR1 MDHEN and CDR2 SYDVKM. The CDR3 has 13 amino acids. The ends lost 6 bases at V and 4 bases at J; junction bases unmatched: 5.

The V call is TRBV28, the J call TRBJ1-5; D possibly corresponds to TRBD1 (5 bases). V dropped 5 bases and J dropped 0 bases, with 8 bases sitting between them. Per the germline V gene, CDR1 is MDHEN and CDR2 is SYDVKM. The CDR3 contains 14 residues. The CDR3 nucleotides read TGTGCCAGCAGTAACAGGTATAGCAATCAGCCCCAGCATTTT. Its translation: CASSNRYSNQPQHF.

The rearrangement links TRBV28 to TRBJ2-7; possibly TRBD2 for D (6 bases). The CDR3 contains 15 residues. From germline, CDR1 is MDHEN and CDR2 SYDVKM. V was clipped by 4 bases and J by 3 bases, with 16 bases between them. This chain's CDR3 is CASSSSGRFFYEQYF. As DNA, the CDR3 is TGTGCCAGCAGTTCCTCGGGGAGGTTCTTCTACGAGCAGTACTTC.

This clone was seen only a few times. V is TRBV27 and J is TRBJ1-1, with TRBD1 matching over 8 bases. Germline V gene sequence: CDR1 MNHEY, CDR2 SMNVEV (reference sequence). This CDR3 region has 14 residues. Trimming took 2 bases from V and 4 from J; bases not matched to a gene: 3. Written as DNA, the CDR3 is TGTGCCAGCAGTTTAACCGGGACAGGCACTGAAGCTTTCTTT. Its protein product is CASSLTGTGTEAFF.

This rearrangement joins TRBV15 to TRBJ1-2, with TRBD1 as a possible D gene (6 bases). Germline V gives CDR1 LNHNV, CDR2 YYDKDF (reference sequence). CDR3 length: 15 residues. The germline V and J ends were trimmed by 3 bases and 2 bases, with 13 bases remaining between them. The CDR3 protein is CATSSNYRENYGYTF. The CDR3 region has the DNA TGTGCCACCAGCAGCAATTACAGGGAAAACTATGGCTACACCTTC. The complete variable domain, with remaining parts taken from reference TRBV15 and TRBJ1-2, reads DAMVIQNPRYQVTQFGKPVTLSCSQTLNHNVMYWYQQKSSQAPKLLFHYYDKDFNNEADTPDNFQSRRPNTSFCFLDIRSPGLGDTAMYLCATSSNYRENYGYTFGSGTRLTVV.

The V and J genes are TRBV6-5 and TRBJ1-1; 8 positions match TRBD1. The CDR3 loop spans 12 amino acids. CDR1 is MNHEY, CDR2 SVGAGI, per germline. The trim removed 7 bases at V and 9 bases at J, leaving 7 bases unmatched. The CDR3: CASIPQGGKAFF. CDR3 nucleotides: TGTGCCAGCATCCCACAGGGGGGGAAAGCTTTCTTT.

With respect to this clone: The same CDR3 arises from other DNA sequences in this sample as well. The rearrangement joins TRBV5-4 to TRBJ2-7; 7 nucleotides align to TRBD1. The V and J ends lost 4 bases and 2 bases, in that order; junction bases with no gene match: 3. This CDR3 comprises 13 residues. CDR1 and CDR2 (germline): SGHNT, YYREEE (reference sequence). The DNA for the CDR3 is TGTGCCAGCAGCACGGACAGGACCTACGAGCAGTACTTC. Translation: CASSTDRTYEQYF. Filled out from reference TRBV5-4 and TRBJ2-7, the complete variable domain reads ETGVTQSPTHLIKTRGQQVTLRCSSQSGHNTVSWYQQALGQGPQFIFQYYREEENGRGNFPPRFSGLQFPNYSSELNVNALELDDSALYLCASSTDRTYEQYFGPGTRLTVT.

The V call is TRBV11-1, the J call TRBJ2-3; D gene uncertain. Per the germline V gene, CDR1 is SGHAT and CDR2 is FQDESV (reference sequence). V was pared by 1 base and J by 3 bases, with 8 bases between. CDR3 size: 14 residues. This chain's CDR3 is CASSLVESTDTQYF. The CDR3 nucleotides read TGTGCCAGCAGCTTAGTTGAGTCGACAGATACGCAGTATTTT.

The rearrangement uses TRBV7-9 and TRBJ2-5; TRBD2 matches 7 bases. Germline V gene data show CDR1 as SEHNR and CDR2 as FQNEAQ (reference sequence). This CDR3 has 15 residues. J gave up 1 base and V 3 bases, and 5 bases lay outside the gene matches. This chain's CDR3 is CASSLDGLVQETQYF. CDR3 DNA: TGTGCCAGCAGCTTGGACGGACTAGTCCAAGAGACCCAGTACTTC.

This clone was observed a handful of times. The chain joins TRBV7-6 to TRBJ2-1; 7 positions match TRBD1. CDR1 and CDR2 from the germline V gene are SGHVS and FNYEAQ. The V gene end was trimmed by 4 bases and the J gene end by 6 bases; junction bases not matched to a gene: 6. There are 14 residues in the CDR3. The CDR3 nucleotides read TGTGCCAGCAGCTGGACAGGACTCCCCAATGAGCAGTTCTTC. This codes for CASSWTGLPNEQFF.

The CDR3 spells CASSKKTGNEQFF. The CDR3 coding sequence is TGCGCCAGCAGCAAAAAGACTGGTAATGAGCAGTTCTTC. The V gene is TRBV4-1, the J gene TRBJ2-1; unclear D gene. Trimming left V 5 bases short and J 7 bases short, with 12 bases between. CDR3 size: 13 residues. CDR1 is MGHRA, CDR2 YSYEKL, per germline.

The rearrangement links TRBV28 to TRBJ1-2, with a weak D call TRBD1 (6 bases). The CDR3 is 13 amino acids. Looked up from germline, CDR1 is MDHEN and CDR2 is SYDVKM. V was clipped by 7 bases and J by 4 bases, with 13 bases between them. The CDR3 coding sequence is TGTGCCAGCAAGGGGGGCTGGGTCTATGGCTACACCTTC. The encoded protein is CASKGGWVYGYTF.

The chain couples TRBV19 to TRBJ2-7; 7 bases are a match to TRBD1. Germline CDR1 is LNHDA and CDR2 is SQIVND (reference sequence). V dropped 3 bases and J dropped 6; count of bases not matched to a gene: 11. The CDR3 has 15 amino acids. CDR3: CASSMTGLRSGEQYF. The CDR3 DNA follows: TGTGCCAGTAGTATGACAGGGCTCAGATCGGGCGAGCAGTACTTC.

The chain joins TRBV21-1 to TRBJ2-2; the table's D call of TRBD2 was not tested on the DNA. TRBV21-1 is a pseudogene. This CDR3 contains 20 residues. CDR3 sequence: CASRSGEEGPNGINTGELFF. CDR3 in DNA: TGTGCCAGCAGGTCGGGAGAGGAAGGGCCAAACGGCATAAACACCGGGGAGCTGTTTTTT.

The chain couples TRBV6-5 to TRBJ2-5; tentatively, D is TRBD1 or TRBD2 (6 bases each). This CDR3 is 15 amino acids long. Germline lookup yields CDR1 MNHEY and CDR2 SVGAGI. Trimming left V 6 bases short and J 5 bases short, with 19 bases between. The CDR3 bases are TGTGCCAGCAGAAGTTACGGGGTCGGGGGCGAGACCCAGTACTTC. It codes for CASRSYGVGGETQYF.

Here the CDR3 reads CASSFGEGPGGQYF. CDR3 DNA sequence: TGTGCCAGCAGCTTTGGGGAGGGACCGGGGGGCCAGTACTTC. The rearrangement joins TRBV11-2 to TRBJ2-5; TRBD2 aligns across 7 bases. V gave up 3 bases and J gave up 10 bases; unmatched junction bases: 11. The germline CDR1 and CDR2 sequences are SGHAT and FQNNGV. The CDR3 runs 14 residues.

The chain employs TRBV5-1 and TRBJ2-7; D possibly corresponds to TRBD1 (6 bases). Germline-derived CDR1 and CDR2 are SGHRS and YFSETQ. V was cut by 4 bases and J by 3 bases, with 11 bases left in between. This CDR3 spans 13 amino acids. The CDR3 DNA is TGCGCCAGCAGCGTGTTACAGGGCTACGAGCAGTACTTC. This encodes CASSVLQGYEQYF.

The V gene is TRBV6-5, the J gene TRBJ1-1; 10 bases fit TRBD1. The V and J ends lost 2 bases and 5 bases, in that order; junction bases with no gene match: 5. The CDR3 contains 15 residues. Germline V gene sequence: CDR1 MNHEY, CDR2 SVGAGI. The CDR3 is CASSYAGQGPTEAFF. The CDR3 nucleotides read TGTGCCAGCAGTTACGCGGGACAGGGGCCTACTGAAGCTTTCTTT.

This rearrangement joins TRBV27 to TRBJ2-7; 15 bases line up with TRBD2. V shed 2 bases and J 5 bases; nucleotides not matched to a gene: 4. The germline V gene encodes CDR1 MNHEY and CDR2 SMNVEV (reference sequence). The CDR3 is 16 amino acids. The CDR3 region is CASSLGTSGRTHEQYF. The CDR3 coding sequence is TGTGCCAGCAGTTTAGGGACTAGCGGGAGGACCCACGAGCAGTACTTC.